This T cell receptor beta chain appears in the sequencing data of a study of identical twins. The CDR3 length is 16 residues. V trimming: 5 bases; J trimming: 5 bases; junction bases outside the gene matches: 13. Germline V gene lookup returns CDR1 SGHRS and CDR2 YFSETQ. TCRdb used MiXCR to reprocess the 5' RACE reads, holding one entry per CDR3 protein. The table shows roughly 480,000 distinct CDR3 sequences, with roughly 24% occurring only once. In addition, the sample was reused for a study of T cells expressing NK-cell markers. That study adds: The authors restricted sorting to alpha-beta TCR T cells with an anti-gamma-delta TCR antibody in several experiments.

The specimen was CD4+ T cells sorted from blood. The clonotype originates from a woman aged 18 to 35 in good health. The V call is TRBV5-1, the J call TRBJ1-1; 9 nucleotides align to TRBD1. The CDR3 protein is CASSPAGTGRMTEAFF. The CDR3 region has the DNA TGCGCCAGCAGTCCGGCCGGGACAGGGAGAATGACTGAAGCTTTCTTT.